This T cell receptor (beta chain) was recorded in a study of blood T cells in healthy people across ages (dated by TCRdb to the mid-2010s). Background on the whole study: In model experiments, template switching captured roughly one uniquely barcoded TCR beta cDNA molecule for every two T cells. Using deep sequencing normalized with unique cDNA molecular identifiers, the study measured how TCR beta repertoire diversity changes with age. Donors were grouped into four age groups: young (average 16 years), middle-aged (39), aged (around 62) and long-lived (about 82). Donors of different ages were randomly distributed across sequencing lanes to avoid experimental bias. Two additional independent replicas of 1 million unique cDNA reads from the same blood draw were analyzed for two donors (one aged 18 to 30 and one aged 80 or older). Study-wide conclusions, independent of this receptor: Estimates of total diversity from one million sequenced T cells were regarded as lower bounds and underestimates. Compared with the aged group, the long-lived group had more naive CD4+ T cells, fewer expanded clones and increased TCR diversity, a pattern suggesting age selection. Bulk unsorted PBMC profiling prevented conclusive comparison of naive and antigen-experienced compartments. There was a strong correlation between observed TCR beta diversity and the percentage of naive T cells measured by flow cytometry. As age increased, observed TCR beta diversity per million T cells dropped in a roughly linear way, and a significant reduction was already evident by age 40. Because donor CMV infection status was unknown, age-related changes in expanded clonotypes were potentially confounded.

The method was 5' RACE. The instrument given in TCRdb is Illumina HiSeq 2500. A second PCR of 7 to 11 cycles was performed with a sample-barcoded 5' primer and a J-beta primer mix. Each TCR beta cDNA molecule received a unique molecular identifier from a template-switch 5' adaptor carrying 12 random nucleotides. At least 2.5 million CDR3-containing paired-end reads were obtained from each sample. The Mint cDNA synthesis kit, primed by a TRBC-specific oligonucleotide, was used to synthesize first-strand cDNA from all RNA. Following uracil-DNA glycosylase treatment, a first 18-cycle PCR with universal primers M1SS and BC2_uni_R was performed on all cDNA. Processing in the source paper ran as follows. For normalization, 1 million high-quality reads were randomly selected from each sample, with every read carrying a distinct molecular identifier. Reads sharing molecular identifiers were discarded rather than binned into consensus sequences. CDR3 identification, clonotype clustering and error correction used MiTCR with a Q25 quality threshold and the strictest error-elimination algorithm. A nonparametric unseen species model with Euler transformation was used to estimate a lower bound on total TCR beta diversity. TCRdb applied fastp at Q25 and MiXCR to the public reads, then kept only in-frame beta chains. For every CDR3 protein sequence, its rows merge into one entry that carries the most common genes and DNA. The V and J calls reflect TCRdb's pipeline rather than the authors' work. The sample includes under 2 million distinct CDR3 sequences, with around 35% observed a single time. The ten largest clones represent approximately 10% of the sample.

V and J are truncated by 3 bases and 7 bases respectively, leaving an intervening sequence of 19 bases. Taken from cysteine to phenylalanine, the CDR3 has 14 residues. The read is trimmed to its CDR3 DNA, 42 bases read in frame from base 1. CDR1 DFQATT and CDR2 SNEGSKA were looked up in the germline V gene (reference sequence). On this clonotype: Its specific antigen is unknown. No much larger clonotype is one base removed from it; base qualities were not supplied.

The donors were a few dozen Caucasian individuals from Russia, aged roughly 6 to 100 years, who were systemically healthy. Around 10 milliliters of peripheral blood were drawn from each donor into EDTA-treated Vacutainer tubes. Ficoll-Paque density-gradient centrifugation was used to isolate PBMCs, with at least 7 million obtained per sample. Total RNA, at least 6 micrograms per sample, was extracted from PBMCs with Trizol reagent. For every donor, an aliquot of PBMCs went through flow cytometry to measure the percentages of naive CD45RAhigh/CD27high T cells. In this chain, TRBV20-1 is recombined with TRBJ2-7; no confident D gene assignment can be made. Sequenced: blood. The TCR comes from a woman in her 30s in good health. The CDR3 in this case is CSASFRTHTREQYF. The DNA is TGCAGTGCTAGTTTCAGAACTCATACGAGGGAGCAGTACTTC.